This T cell receptor (beta chain) was profiled in a study of blood T cell repertoires in COVID-19. Overall study context: Researchers got acute and convalescent COVID-19 samples from the United States, Italy and Spain. Sample material is recorded as cDNA or gDNA derived from T cells, B-cell-depleted T cells, or PBMCs.

In the original processing: Amplification of reference gene primers was used by the study to estimate nucleated cell counts. Profiled with immunoSEQ multiplex PCR; TCRdb holds only in-frame clones, not every one. For V, J and clone size, that table is used; D and trimming come from the DNA. The table has 150,000 to 200,000 clones, roughly 80% seen once; the top ten hold around 2.7%. The V segment lost 8 bases and the J segment 5 bases; nucleotides outside the gene matches: 6. The germline gives CDR1 SGHTA, CDR2 FQGNSA. The CDR3 consists of 15 residues. This clone appeared a single time. The chain has TRBV7-2 and TRBJ2-5; 15 bases fit TRBD2. Sequences were obtained from peripheral blood. The clonotype comes from a man in his 70s with acute or convalescent COVID-19. CDR3 residues: CASGTSGGRWETQYF. The DNA for the CDR3 is TGTGCCAGCGGGACTAGCGGGGGGCGGTGGGAGACCCAGTACTTC. The full variable domain, in which reference TRBV7-2 and TRBJ2-5 provide the parts outside the CDR3, is GAGVSQSPSNKVTEKGKDVELRCDPISGHTALYWYRQSLGQGLEFLIYFQGNSAPDKSGLPSDRFSAERTGGSVSTLTIQRTQQEDSAVYLCASGTSGGRWETQYFGPGTRLLVL.